This T cell receptor beta chain stems from a study of shared T cell receptors in the human thymus. The CDR3 extends over 13 amino acids. Germline V gene lookup returns CDR1 SGHDN and CDR2 FVKESK. V dropped 0 bases and J dropped 5 bases, with 8 bases sitting between them. Clones were sequenced by immunoSEQ multiplex PCR, and TCRdb holds only the in-frame ones, with some missing. The sample carries hundreds of thousands of clones, about 87% recorded once. Separately, the same data were catalogued under a study of human thymus T cells. That paper notes: Thymus specimens were resections from corrective heart surgery. There appeared to be biased usage of V and J genes in thymic and blood repertoires. Thymic repertoires of unrelated individuals were reported in related research to overlap highly.

The rearrangement uses TRBV14 and TRBJ2-7; the D gene is possibly TRBD1 (6 bases). Material for sequencing was thymocytes. This clonotype was obtained from a boy younger than two with a congenital heart defect. The CDR3 spells CASSQDRTDEQYF. Here the CDR3 DNA reads TGTGCCAGCAGCCAAGATAGGACAGACGAGCAGTACTTC.